This T cell receptor (beta chain) was observed in a study of cytomegalovirus exposure and HLA in healthy donors. Amplification used 60 Vbeta primers and 13 Jbeta primers. The protocol was immunoSEQ multiplex PCR, while the TCRdb copy is restricted to in-frame clones and leaves out a portion. The table lists over 150,000 clones, about 80% of them singletons, with about 3.8% in the top ten. Germline values: CDR1 SGHVS, CDR2 FNYEAQ. The CDR3 has 16 amino acids. Trimming pared 1 base from V and 0 bases from J, leaving 7 bases between. The V call is TRBV7-6, the J call TRBJ2-6; D gene ambiguous. The receptor comes from a young man in good health and CMV-seropositive. Material for sequencing was PBMCs. The CDR3 DNA reads as TGTGCCAGCAGCTTAGGAGGCCTCTCTGGGGCCAACGTCCTGACTTTC. Translated, it gives CASSLGGLSGANVLTF.